The source of this T cell receptor beta chain is a study of blood T cell repertoires in COVID-19. Whole-study context: Some COVID-19 samples were acute and others convalescent; all came from the United States, Italy and Spain. PBMCs, B-cell-depleted T cells, or T cells were the source of the cDNA or gDNA that made up the material.

Those enrolled in Seattle joined during active infection and were followed longitudinally afterward. The CDR3 is 16 residues long. With V trimmed by 2 bases and J by 2 bases, 6 bases remained unmatched. The V gene's germline CDR1 is MNHEY and CDR2 SMNVEV (reference sequence). TCRdb's copy holds only in-frame clones and misses some; the assay was immunoSEQ multiplex PCR. Of tens of thousands of clones listed, just under 95% are singletons. The chain employs TRBV27 and TRBJ2-1; 7 nucleotides agree with TRBD2. The sequence came from a woman between 65 and 79 years old with COVID-19, enrolled during active disease. The sequenced sample consisted of peripheral blood. The CDR3 sequence is CASSLGTSAAYNEQFF. The CDR3 nucleotides read TGTGCCAGCAGTTTAGGAACTAGCGCAGCCTACAATGAGCAGTTCTTC.